The 10 T cell receptor beta chains given below trace back to one sample, sequenced in a study of cytomegalovirus exposure and HLA in healthy donors. The PCR used 60 Vbeta and 13 Jbeta primers. Sequencing used immunoSEQ multiplex PCR; TCRdb keeps in-frame clones, though not all of them. Of about 120,000 clones in the sample, approximately 75% are singletons; the top ten hold more than 1.5%. Sequenced: PBMCs. These receptor sequences come from a man aged 40-49 years in good health and CMV-seronegative.

V and J are TRBV7-9 and TRBJ2-1, with TRBD2 matching over 7 bases. The CDR3 loop spans 14 amino acids. The germline gives CDR1 SEHNR, CDR2 FQNEAQ (reference sequence). Germline trimming cut 6 bases from V and 9 bases from J; bases unmatched to any gene: 11. The CDR3 DNA reads as TGTGCCAGCAGTCCCCCGACTAGCTTCGCTGAGCAGTTCTTC. This codes for CASSPPTSFAEQFF.

The rearrangement uses TRBV25-1 and TRBJ2-1, with a tentative D call TRBD1 (7 bases). V lost 3 bases and J 6 bases, leaving 15 bases between the germline ends. CDR1 is MGHDK, CDR2 SYGVNS, per germline. The CDR3 length is 15 residues. DNA of the CDR3: TGTGCCAGCAGTGACAGTTCCCAGGGGGGCAATGAGCAGTTCTTC. Protein product: CASSDSSQGGNEQFF.

The gene calls are TRBV5-8 and TRBJ2-7; 9 bases are shared with TRBD2. V lost 3 bases to trimming and J lost 3 bases; unmatched junction nucleotides: 7. This CDR3 has 15 amino acids. CDR1 is SGHTS and CDR2 is YDEGEE in the germline V gene. The CDR3 sequence is CASSWGSGSLYEQYF. CDR3 in DNA: TGTGCCAGCAGCTGGGGTAGCGGGAGCCTCTACGAGCAGTACTTC.

J is TRBJ1-2 and V is TRBV6-1; 7 bases align to TRBD1. Germline V gene sequence: CDR1 MNHNS, CDR2 SASEGT. The ends lost 6 bases at V and 8 bases at J; junction bases unmatched: 9. The CDR3 consists of 13 residues. This CDR3 is CASRTGETTGYTF. Here the CDR3 DNA reads TGTGCCAGCAGAACAGGGGAAACAACGGGCTACACCTTC.

This chain joins TRBV5-1 and TRBJ1-1; possibly TRBD1 for D (5 bases). The CDR3 covers 13 residues. The germline V and J ends were trimmed by 3 bases and 5 bases, with 11 bases remaining between them. CDR1 SGHRS and CDR2 YFSETQ come from the germline V gene. CDR3 in DNA: TGCGCCAGCAGCTCCCAGGGTGGGACTGAAGCTTTCTTT. Translated: CASSSQGGTEAFF.

The chain joins TRBV2 to TRBJ1-6; TRBD1 matches at 9 bases. Trimming at V came to 6 bases and at J to 6 bases, leaving 9 bases not matched to a gene. CDR3 length: 16 amino acids. CDR1 SNHLY and CDR2 FYNNEI come from the germline V gene. The CDR3: CASRDIQGASNSPLHF. The CDR3 DNA sequence: TGTGCCAGCAGGGATATACAGGGGGCGTCTAATTCACCCCTCCACTTT.

V gene TRBV12-5 combines with J gene TRBJ2-2; TRBD1 might be the D (5 bases). The CDR3 extends over 14 amino acids. Per germline, CDR1 LGHNT and CDR2 FRNRAP. Trimming took 10 bases from V and 0 from J, leaving 12 bases between them. This CDR3 is CANRRDANTGELFF. CDR3 nucleotide sequence: TGTGCTAACCGCAGGGATGCGAACACCGGGGAGCTGTTTTTT.

The chain links TRBV5-1 to TRBJ2-2; D is unresolved. CDR1 is SGHRS and CDR2 is YFSETQ in the germline V gene. The CDR3 runs to 17 residues. Trimming stripped 0 bases from V and 4 bases from J, with 16 bases between. CDR3 sequence reads: CASSLDRLRRGTGELFF. In DNA form, the CDR3 reads TGCGCCAGCAGCTTGGATCGACTCCGGCGAGGCACCGGGGAGCTGTTTTTT.

The chain carries TRBV29-1 and TRBJ1-4; TRBD1 is a possible D gene (6 bases). The CDR3 has 12 residues. Germline-derived CDR1 and CDR2 are SQVTM and ANQGSEA. Trimming took off 4 bases at V and 7 bases at J, with 10 bases between the two ends. CDR3 region: CSVGDNVEKLFF. The CDR3 DNA is TGCAGCGTTGGGGACAATGTTGAAAAACTGTTTTTT.

The chain combines TRBV6-5 with TRBJ2-7; a possible D gene is TRBD2 (5 bases). The length of the CDR3 is 13 residues. V lost 6 bases to trimming and J lost 2 bases, with 11 bases between them. Germline V gene lookup returns CDR1 MNHEY and CDR2 SVGAGI. The CDR3 here is CASRKQTTYEQYF. The CDR3 region has the DNA TGTGCCAGCAGAAAACAGACTACCTACGAGCAGTACTTC.